A single T cell receptor (beta chain) is shown here with its context. Its specificity is not known. This entry is derived from a study of radiotherapy plus CTLA-4 blockade in lung cancer. Study observations and caveats: There was expansion of tumor-derived TCR clones in blood after radiotherapy plus ipilimumab.

V lost 4 bases to trimming and J lost 7 bases; unmatched junction nucleotides: 14. The germline V gene encodes CDR1 SGDLS and CDR2 YYNGEE. This CDR3 has 16 residues. Here immunoSEQ multiplex PCR was the method, and the copy in TCRdb shows in-frame clones only, minus some. Counted here are about 88,000 clones, about 78% occurring once; the ten biggest clones make up more than 12%. This specimen was peripheral blood, taken from a patient treated with radiotherapy plus ipilimumab. This chain uses TRBV9 with TRBJ2-1; 7 bases match TRBD2. This receptor was taken from a human donor with non-small cell lung cancer that progressed on radiotherapy plus ipilimumab. CDR3 nucleotides: TGTGCCAGCAGCACCCGGGGGGAGGGCCTAAGGAATGAGCAGTTCTTC. Its protein product is CASSTRGEGLRNEQFF.